Listed below are T cell receptor beta chains from one sample, sequenced in a study of OX40 agonist ivuxolimab in advanced cancers. Assay used: immunoSEQ multiplex PCR; TCRdb lists only in-frame clones, some missing. The data show around 40,000 clones, 70% to 90% seen once. The starting material was CD4+ or CD8+ T cells sorted from blood, obtained in a trial of the OX40 agonist ivuxolimab. The receptors were sampled from an adult with an advanced solid tumor such as melanoma, head and neck, liver or kidney cancer. The conserved cysteine and the conserved F or W are not part of the CDR3 here.

j_gene,v_gene,CDR3aa
TRBJ1-1,TRBV2,ASGIQGITEAF
TRBJ1-5,TRBV15,ATSRDKGDGNQPQH
TRBJ2-7,TRBV7-9,ASSAWDSSYEQY
TRBJ2-7,TRBV4-2,ASSQFTGTSHLRDEQY
TRBJ1-2,TRBV19,ASSNQGASSYGYT
TRBJ2-2,TRBV2,ASSKGLAGGNTGELF
TRBJ2-5,TRBV19,ASSINRGRETQY
TRBJ1-1,TRBV11-3,ASSLIMNTEAF
TRBJ1-1,TRBV7-2,ASSLSYRDTEAF
TRBJ1-5,TRBV11-2,ASSLVSNQPQH
TRBJ2-3,TRBV15,ATSTGLTTDTQY
TRBJ2-7,TRBV30,AWTSGTYEQY
TRBJ1-1,TRBV4-1,ASSQVHTEAF
TRBJ2-3,TRBV7-9,ASSPNRDPTDTQY
TRBJ2-3,TRBV27,ASSFSGPISTDTQY
TRBJ1-1,TRBV6-5,ASSRPGTEAF
TRBJ1-5,TRBV15,ATSRARVEGDIKPQH
TRBJ2-3,TRBV27,ASSFQGLEGAQY
TRBJ2-7,TRBV4-3,ASSQDRAGSYEQY
TRBJ2-5,TRBV7-2,ASSLGTSGRGAETQY
TRBJ2-6,TRBV19,ASRTVHSGANVLT
TRBJ1-1,TRBV6-1,ASRGTGGGSEAF
TRBJ2-7,TRBV10-3,AISESTYEQY
TRBJ2-1,TRBV7-9,ASSHRGGEQF
TRBJ2-2,TRBV7-6,ASSLEALAGLNTGELF
TRBJ1-2,TRBV30,AWSVLAGRNYGYT
TRBJ1-4,TRBV5-1,ASSVQGLDEKLF
TRBJ2-7,TRBV6-6,ASSKDRRIVSYEQY
TRBJ2-1,TRBV7-6,ASSNGQGAANEQF
TRBJ2-7,TRBV12-5,ASGSRGAFGDEQY
TRBJ2-1,TRBV29-1,SVWTRAYNEQF
TRBJ1-5,TRBV19,ASSIGRGNQPQH